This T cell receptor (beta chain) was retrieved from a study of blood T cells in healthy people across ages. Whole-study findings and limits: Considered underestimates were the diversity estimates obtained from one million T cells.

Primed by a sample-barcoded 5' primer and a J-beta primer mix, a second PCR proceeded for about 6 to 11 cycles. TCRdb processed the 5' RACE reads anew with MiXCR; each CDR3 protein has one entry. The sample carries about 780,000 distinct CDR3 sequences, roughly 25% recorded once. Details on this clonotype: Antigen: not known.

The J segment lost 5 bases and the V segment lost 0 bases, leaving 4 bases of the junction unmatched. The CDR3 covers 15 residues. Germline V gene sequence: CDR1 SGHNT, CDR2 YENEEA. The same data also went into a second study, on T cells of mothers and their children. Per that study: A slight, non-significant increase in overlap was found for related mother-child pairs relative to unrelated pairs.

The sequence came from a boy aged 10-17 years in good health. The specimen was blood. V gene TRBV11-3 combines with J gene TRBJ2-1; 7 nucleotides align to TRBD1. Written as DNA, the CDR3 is TGTGCCAGCAGCTTAGAAGGACAGGTTAACAATGAGCAGTTCTTC. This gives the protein CASSLEGQVNNEQFF.